Following are 2 T cell receptor beta chains from one sample sequenced in a study of T cells after yellow fever vaccination (dated by TCRdb to between 2017 and 2020). The sample's treatment or condition label, decoded: live attenuated yellow fever vaccine strain. Receptors were amplified or captured by 5' RACE. The sequencer was an Illumina NovaSeq 6000. TCRdb trimmed the raw reads at Q25, called clones with MiXCR and kept productive beta chains. Identical CDR3 protein sequences are pooled into one entry, listed with their most common genes and DNA. A total of 250,000 to 350,000 distinct CDR3 sequences appear in this sample, less than 9.5% of them only once. The ten largest account for approximately 3.5% of the sample. Sequenced material: CD4+ T cells sorted from PBMCs, taken 5 days after the yellow fever booster vaccination. All receptors derive from a young man who received the YFV17D yellow fever vaccine.

This clonotype appeared a few times. The chain is built from TRBV12-3 or TRBV12-4 and TRBJ1-2; D unclear. Trimming took 2 bases from V and 2 from J, leaving 9 bases between them. CDR3 length: 14 amino acids. DNA for the CDR3: TGTGCCAGCAGTTTAAACGGCAGAAACTATGGCTACACCTTC. Protein sequence: CASSLNGRNYGYTF.

The rearrangement links TRBV6-2 or TRBV6-3 to TRBJ2-1; perhaps TRBD1 as D (5 bases). V shed 2 bases and J shed 11 bases, with 7 bases lying between them. CDR1 is MNHEY, CDR2 SVGEGT, per germline. This CDR3 spans 11 amino acids. The DNA of the CDR3 is TGTGCCAGCAGTTACGACAGCAAGCAGTTCTTC. Translated, it gives CASSYDSKQFF.